The rows below give T cell receptor beta chains drawn from one sample of a study of blood T cell repertoires in COVID-19. Assay used: immunoSEQ multiplex PCR; TCRdb lists only in-frame clones, some missing. The table shows some 250,000 clones, with approximately 90% occurring only once. Sequencing used peripheral blood. The receptors here all came from a woman aged 40 to 50 who had recovered from COVID-19. Each CDR3 is given with its conserved first and last residue. A D gene is named only where the DNA matches it firmly. Not every row has a clone size; where given, it reads once, few, many or a size class.

d_call j_call v_call clone_size cdr3_nt cdr3_aa
TRBD1 TRBJ1-1 TRBV7-3 - TGTGCCAGCAGCCAACCCGACAGGGTGGGCACTGAAGCTTTCTTT CASSQPDRVGTEAFF
TRBD1 TRBJ1-1 TRBV5-1 - TGCGCCAGCAGCTTGTGGGGGACAGTAGGGCCCCCCCCGTTTGAAGCTTTCTTT CASSLWGTVGPPPFEAFF
- TRBJ1-2 TRBV12-3/TRBV12-4 - TGTGCCAGCAGTCTAGGGGCGGGCTACACCTTC CASSLGAGYTF
TRBD1 TRBJ1-1 TRBV15 - TGTGCCACCCGCAACCCAGGGGGGTCAGCTTTCTTT CATRNPGGSAFF
TRBD1 TRBJ1-2 TRBV6-5 - TGTGCCAGCAGTTACGGACAGGGTTACTATGGCTACACCTTC CASSYGQGYYGYTF
TRBD1 TRBJ1-5 TRBV6-5 - TGTGCCAGCAACAGGGGGAAGGGTCAGCCCCAGCATTTT CASNRGKGQPQHF
TRBD1 TRBJ1-3 TRBV19 - TGTGCCAGTAGTGACCCAGGGGGGCCCTCTGGAAACACCATATATTTT CASSDPGGPSGNTIYF
TRBD1 TRBJ1-2 TRBV7-2 - TGTGCCAGCAGCTTAGGGACAGGCGATCCCTATGGCTACACCTTC CASSLGTGDPYGYTF
- TRBJ2-2 TRBV4-2 few TGTGCCAGCAGCCAAGATGCCGGGGGCACCGGGGAGCTGTTTTTT CASSQDAGGTGELFF
TRBD2 TRBJ2-7 TRBV6-2/TRBV6-3 - TGTGCCAGCAGTTACCCCGGACTAGCGGGAGGGGGCGAGCAGTACTTC CASSYPGLAGGGEQYF
TRBD2 TRBJ2-7 TRBV7-9 - TGTGCCAGCAGCTTCGCTAGCGGCCACTACGAGCAGTACTTC CASSFASGHYEQYF
TRBD2 TRBJ2-2 TRBV30 - TGTGCCTGGGGGACTAGCGTCAGGAACACCGGGGAGCTGTTTTTT CAWGTSVRNTGELFF
TRBD2 TRBJ2-7 TRBV5-1 - TGCGCCAGCAGCTACCCGGGGGGAGGGCCCTACGAGCAGTACTTC CASSYPGGGPYEQYF
- TRBJ2-3 TRBV21-1 - TGTGCCAGCAGCGGCAGGGCCCAGGATACGCAGTATTTT CASSGRAQDTQYF
TRBD2 TRBJ2-5 TRBV5-6 - TGTGCCAGCAGCCCCCTAGCGGGAGGCCACCAAGAGACCCAGTACTTC CASSPLAGGHQETQYF
- TRBJ2-3 TRBV9 - TGTGCCAGCAGCGTAGCTACCTACACAGATACGCAGTATTTT CASSVATYTDTQYF
TRBD1 TRBJ2-7 TRBV2 - TGTGCCAGCAGTGACCCCGGACAGGGGTCCTACGAGCAGTACTTC CASSDPGQGSYEQYF
- TRBJ1-1 TRBV6-2/TRBV6-3 few TGTGCCAGCAGTCACCAGAGGGTTAACACTGAAGCTTTCTTT CASSHQRVNTEAFF
TRBD2 TRBJ2-1 TRBV24-1 - TGTGCCACCAGTCCAACGGGGGGGAGCTCCTACAATGAGCAGTTCTTC CATSPTGGSSYNEQFF
- TRBJ1-1 TRBV7-8 - TGTGCCAGCAGCCAGGTAGCCCTGAACACTGAAGCTTTCTTT CASSQVALNTEAFF
TRBD2 TRBJ2-1 TRBV10-3 - TGTGCCATCACCCTCGGAGGCCTAGCGGCCAACAATGAGCAGTTCTTC CAITLGGLAANNEQFF
- TRBJ2-1 TRBV6-6 - TGTGCCAGCAGTTACCTAAGGGGCGCCAATGAGCAGTTCTTC CASSYLRGANEQFF
TRBD1 TRBJ1-1 TRBV5-1 - TGCGCCAGCAGCCCAGGGACAGCTAAGAACACTGAAGCTTTCTTT CASSPGTAKNTEAFF
TRBD2 TRBJ2-1 TRBV5-1 - TGCGCCAGCAGCTTGGAGGTGGGAGGGCTCTACAATGAGCAGTTCTTC CASSLEVGGLYNEQFF
TRBD2 TRBJ2-1 TRBV12-3/TRBV12-4 - TGTGCCAGCAGTTTTACGCGGGAGGGGGAGCAGTTCTTC CASSFTREGEQFF
TRBD1 TRBJ1-2 TRBV9 - TGTGCCAGCACCCAGGGACAGCGGAACTATGGCTACACCTTC CASTQGQRNYGYTF
- TRBJ1-2 TRBV11-2 - TGTGCCAGCAGCTTAGGCAGACACGGCTACACCTTC CASSLGRHGYTF
TRBD2 TRBJ2-3 TRBV29-1 - TGCAGCGTTGGGGTGGGACTAGCGGGAAATACGCAGTATTTT CSVGVGLAGNTQYF
TRBD2 TRBJ2-7 TRBV6-5 - TGTGCCAGCAGTTACTCCCGGGAGGGCCGGTACGAGCAGTACTTC CASSYSREGRYEQYF
- TRBJ1-5 TRBV7-2 - TGTGCCAGCAGCTTAGCGGCCCCCGATCAGCCCCAGCATTTT CASSLAAPDQPQHF
- TRBJ2-2 TRBV19 - TGTGCCAGTAGTCCCGAGGCCGTGCGGGCAATAAACACCGGGGAGCTGTTTTTT CASSPEAVRAINTGELFF
TRBD2 TRBJ2-1 TRBV7-2 - TGTGCCAGCAGCCCAACCCCACGGGGCCGGACTAGCGCATACAATGAGCAGTTCTTC CASSPTPRGRTSAYNEQFF
- TRBJ2-1 TRBV7-9 - TGTGCCAGCAGCCAACTGGATGAGCAGTTCTTC CASSQLDEQFF